This TCR beta chain derives from a study of shared clonotypes between healthy human individuals. Study-level information: Aged between 18 and 49, the donors were a couple of women and three men.

Running of the assay took place at deep level. Profiled with immunoSEQ multiplex PCR; TCRdb holds only in-frame clones, not every one. The sample shows 100,000 or so clones, under 70% of them seen only once. Germline V gene sequence: CDR1 SGHNT, CDR2 YENEEA. This CDR3 contains 15 residues. V was clipped by 3 bases and J by 5 bases; unmatched bases: 9. Only a few counts were recorded for this clone. This chain joins TRBV11-3 and TRBJ2-5; 7 bases map to TRBD1. This TCR derives from a woman aged 30 to 39 in good health. The specimen sequenced was memory CD8+ T cells sorted from blood. Subset denoted: CD45RO+ cells pooled with CCR7-negative TemRA cells. CDR3 in amino acids: CASSFYQGVVETQYF. The CDR3 DNA reads as TGTGCCAGCAGCTTTTATCAGGGGGTAGTGGAGACCCAGTACTTC.